Listed here is a single TCR beta chain. These data come from a study of T-cell memory formation after mild COVID-19. Study context: Most TCR clusters belonged to a single donor.

The CDR3 runs 14 residues. Trimming cost V 5 bases and J 5 bases, with 18 bases left between them. Germline-derived CDR1 and CDR2 are SQVTM and ANQGSEA. A single record per CDR3 protein comes from TCRdb applying MiXCR to the 5' RACE reads. Among about 150,000 distinct CDR3 sequences listed, roughly a quarter were seen once. This sequence joins TRBV29-1 and TRBJ1-2; D perhaps matches TRBD1 (5 bases). Sequencing input: PBMCs or a T cell subset sorted from them (not recorded which). This TCR was sampled from an adult woman who had mild COVID-19 (a few samples of this study predate the infection). Cell type and time point are not known. The CDR3 region has the DNA TGCAGCGTTCTAGAAGGGGATGGCCTATATGGCTACACCTTC. It encodes CSVLEGDGLYGYTF.